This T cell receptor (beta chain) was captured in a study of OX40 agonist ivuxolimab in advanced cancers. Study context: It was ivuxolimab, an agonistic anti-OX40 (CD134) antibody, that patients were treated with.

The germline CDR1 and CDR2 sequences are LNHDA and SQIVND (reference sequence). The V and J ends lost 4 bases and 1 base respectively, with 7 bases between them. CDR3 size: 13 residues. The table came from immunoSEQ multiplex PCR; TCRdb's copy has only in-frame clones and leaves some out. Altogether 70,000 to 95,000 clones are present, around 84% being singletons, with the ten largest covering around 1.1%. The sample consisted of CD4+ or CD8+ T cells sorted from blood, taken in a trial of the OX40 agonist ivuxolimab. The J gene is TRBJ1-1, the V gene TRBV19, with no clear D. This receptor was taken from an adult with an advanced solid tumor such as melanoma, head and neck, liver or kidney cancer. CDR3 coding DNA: TGTGCCAGTAGTACTAATGAGAACACTGAAGCTTTCTTT. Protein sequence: CASSTNENTEAFF.